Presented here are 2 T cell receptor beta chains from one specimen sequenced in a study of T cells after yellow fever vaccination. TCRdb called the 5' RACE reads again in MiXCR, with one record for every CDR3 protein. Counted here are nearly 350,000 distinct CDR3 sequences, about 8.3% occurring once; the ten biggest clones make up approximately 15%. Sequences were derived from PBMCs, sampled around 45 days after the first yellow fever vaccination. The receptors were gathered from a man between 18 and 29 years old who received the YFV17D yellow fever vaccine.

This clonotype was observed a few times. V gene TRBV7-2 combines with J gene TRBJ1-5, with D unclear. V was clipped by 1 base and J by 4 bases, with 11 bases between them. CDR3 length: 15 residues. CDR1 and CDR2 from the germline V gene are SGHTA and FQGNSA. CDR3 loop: CASSLVGGQNQPQHF. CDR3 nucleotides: TGTGCCAGCAGCTTAGTAGGAGGTCAGAATCAGCCCCAGCATTTT.

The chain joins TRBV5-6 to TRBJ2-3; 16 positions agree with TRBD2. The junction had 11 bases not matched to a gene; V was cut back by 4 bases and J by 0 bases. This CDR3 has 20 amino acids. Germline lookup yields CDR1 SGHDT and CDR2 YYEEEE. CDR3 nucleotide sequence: TGTGCCAGCAGCATACCCGGGACTAGCGGGGGGGCCGGAAGCACAGATACGCAGTATTTT. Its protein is CASSIPGTSGGAGSTDTQYF.